This T cell receptor beta chain derives from a study of T cells in Graves' hyperthyroidism and ophthalmopathy. Regarding the study as a whole: Blood shared most expanded thyroid clonotypes above 0.001.

Germline-derived CDR1 and CDR2 are ENHRY and SYGVKD. CDR3 length: 13 amino acids. Trimming pared 10 bases from V and 2 bases from J, leaving 14 bases between. Only a few counts were recorded for this clonotype. Antigen unknown. Researchers took RNA transcripts and amplified the TCR beta CDR3 regions from them. TCR CDR3 regions were first amplified by RT-PCR with HTBI primers. Via MiXCR, TCRdb re-called the multiplex PCR reads, giving one row per CDR3 protein. The sample lists 500,000 to 600,000 distinct CDR3 sequences, just over 45% seen once, with around 7.7% in the top ten. Sequenced: peripheral blood or thyroid tissue (not recorded which). The V call is TRBV10-3, the J call TRBJ1-1; D gene ambiguous. The sequence derives from a woman under 30 with Graves' hyperthyroidism. This chain's CDR3 is CANAPKANTEAFF. CDR3 DNA sequence: TGTGCCAACGCGCCAAAGGCAAACACTGAAGCTTTCTTT.